The table lists the clone carrying this T cell receptor beta chain with a few counts. The target antigen is unknown. The data stem from a study of CD8 T cells in ankylosing spondylitis. Findings of the study overall: Both synovial fluid and blood in reactive arthritis had previously been reported to carry some motif variants. A motif in TCR beta, a set of roughly eight highly homologous variants, appeared characteristic of ankylosing spondylitis blood. The study looked at matched synovial fluid samples from ankylosing spondylitis patients. Disease-linked clones were reported to be significantly enriched there. CD8+ by phenotype, disease-linked clones were relatively rare in peripheral blood.

V was trimmed by 5 bases and J by 5 bases, leaving 17 bases between them. The CDR3 contains 15 residues. Germline V CDR1 and CDR2: SEHNR, FQNEAQ (reference sequence). The authors made TCR beta libraries by quantitative 5'-RACE with molecular barcodes. TCRdb processed the 5' RACE reads anew with MiXCR; each CDR3 protein has one entry. Here the sample spans about 500,000 distinct CDR3 sequences, approximately 12% being singletons. This receptor was identified in a male donor with ankylosing spondylitis. The material sequenced was blood, either unsorted or a sorted T cell fraction (not recorded which). The chain couples TRBV7-9 to TRBJ2-3; no clear D gene. CDR3: CASSTYGDGIDTQYF. CDR3 DNA: TGTGCCAGCAGCACGTATGGGGATGGGATAGATACGCAGTATTTT.